Listed below are T cell receptor beta chains from one sample, sequenced in a study of blood T cell repertoires in COVID-19. Data came from immunoSEQ multiplex PCR; TCRdb stores just in-frame clones and leaves some out. The table has approximately 45,000 clones, 87% seen once. Sequences were obtained from peripheral blood. These receptors were obtained from a human donor in a cohort sampled during active COVID-19. CDR3s include the opening cysteine and the closing phenylalanine or tryptophan. The order of the fields is D gene, J gene, clone size, V gene, CDR3 protein, CDR3 DNA. The D gene is left open where the match is weak. The size entry is marked missing in some rows and otherwise reads once, few, many or a size class.

- | TRBJ2-7 | - | TRBV5-1 | CASSLGLGQRQPYEQYF | TGCGCCAGCAGCTTGGGCCTCGGACAGCGCCAACCCTACGAGCAGTACTTC
- | TRBJ2-3 | - | TRBV27 | CASSLIGGGGTDTQYF | TGTGCCAGCAGTTTGATTGGGGGGGGCGGCACAGATACGCAGTATTTT
- | TRBJ2-7 | - | TRBV5-4 | CASRPGPRSRASEQYF | TGTGCCAGCAGACCAGGCCCTAGGTCCAGGGCCTCCGAGCAGTACTTC
TRBD1 | TRBJ1-3 | - | TRBV28 | CASSPWTGKVGWNTIYF | TGTGCCAGCAGTCCGTGGACAGGGAAGGTTGGATGGAACACCATATATTTT
TRBD2 | TRBJ2-7 | - | TRBV5-1 | CASSLALAGASSYEQYF | TGCGCCAGCAGCTTGGCCCTAGCGGGAGCAAGCTCCTACGAGCAGTACTTC
- | TRBJ1-4 | - | TRBV5-6 | CASSRDTILSGEKLFF | TGTGCCAGCAGCCGGGACACCATTCTGTCCGGTGAAAAACTGTTTTTT
TRBD1 | TRBJ1-5 | - | TRBV6-2/TRBV6-3 | CASSYAGGNGPQHF | TGTGCCAGCAGTTACGCAGGGGGCAACGGGCCCCAGCATTTT
TRBD2 | TRBJ2-1 | - | TRBV24-1 | CATSDSGTSALSSYNEQFF | TGTGCCACCAGTGATTCAGGGACTAGCGCCCTTTCCTCCTACAATGAGCAGTTCTTC
- | TRBJ2-2 | - | TRBV6-5 | CASSSRDTTTGELFF | TGTGCCAGCAGTTCACGGGACACCACCACCGGGGAGCTGTTTTTT
- | TRBJ1-1 | - | TRBV11-2 | CASSLWASGTEAFF | TGTGCCAGCAGCTTATGGGCTTCGGGGACTGAAGCTTTCTTT
- | TRBJ2-3 | - | TRBV30 | CAWSVRGSDTQYF | TGTGCCTGGAGTGTCAGGGGTAGCGATACGCAGTATTTT
- | TRBJ2-2 | - | TRBV9 | CASSPRRRDTGELFF | TGTGCCAGCTCACCCAGACGGAGGGACACCGGGGAGCTGTTTTTT
TRBD2 | TRBJ2-5 | - | TRBV7-2 | CASSNIAGAAETQYF | TGTGCCAGCAGCAATATAGCGGGAGCGGCAGAGACCCAGTACTTC
TRBD1 | TRBJ2-7 | - | TRBV28 | CASSNLKTGAYEQYF | TGTGCCAGCAGCAACCTAAAAACAGGGGCCTACGAGCAGTACTTC
TRBD2 | TRBJ2-1 | - | TRBV7-7 | CASSLGLAGAANEQFF | TGTGCCAGCAGCTTAGGTTTAGCGGGAGCGGCCAATGAGCAGTTCTTC
TRBD1 | TRBJ2-1 | - | TRBV5-1 | CASSLGQGAMNEQFF | TGCGCCAGCAGCTTGGGACAGGGGGCGATGAATGAGCAGTTCTTC
TRBD1 | TRBJ1-6 | - | TRBV6-2/TRBV6-3 | CASSYFSPGQGWSPLHF | TGTGCCAGCAGTTACTTTTCTCCGGGACAGGGGTGGTCACCCCTCCACTTT
TRBD1 | TRBJ2-3 | once | TRBV28 | CASSLKTGIIADTQYF | TGTGCCAGCAGTTTGAAGACAGGGATTATTGCAGATACGCAGTATTTT
TRBD2 | TRBJ2-2 | - | TRBV2 | CASRLAGGTGELFF | TGTGCCAGCAGGCTAGCGGGAGGAACCGGGGAGCTGTTTTTT
TRBD1 | TRBJ1-1 | once | TRBV28 | CASSPSQGAHTEAFF | TGTGCCAGCAGCCCCTCCCAGGGGGCGCACACTGAAGCTTTCTTT
TRBD1 | TRBJ1-6 | - | TRBV15 | CATSSDLPGQPFRRSPLHF | TGTGCCACCAGCAGTGACTTGCCGGGACAGCCATTTAGGCGTTCACCCCTCCACTTT
- | TRBJ2-7 | - | TRBV10-1 | CASSAGGIYEQYF | TGCGCCAGCAGTGCAGGAGGGATCTACGAGCAGTACTTC
TRBD1 | TRBJ2-7 | - | TRBV30 | CAWRRTGYDEQYF | TGTGCCTGGAGGAGGACAGGGTACGACGAGCAGTACTTC
TRBD1 | TRBJ2-2 | - | TRBV15 | CATSRDMSSSTPGGGELFF | TGTGCCACCAGCAGAGATATGTCTAGCAGCACTCCAGGGGGCGGGGAGCTGTTTTTT
TRBD2 | TRBJ2-2 | - | TRBV3-1/TRBV3-2 | CASSQGLLAGVGITGELFF | TGTGCCAGCAGCCAAGGTTTACTAGCGGGAGTGGGGATCACCGGGGAGCTGTTTTTT
TRBD2 | TRBJ2-1 | once | TRBV4-2 | CASSHLSGLAGVNEQFF | TGTGCCAGCAGCCACCTCTCGGGACTAGCGGGGGTAAATGAGCAGTTCTTC
TRBD2 | TRBJ2-7 | - | TRBV6-1 | CASSEHFQGLAGGSEQYF | TGTGCCAGCAGTGAACATTTCCAGGGACTAGCGGGAGGGAGCGAGCAGTACTTC